The next 18 T cell receptor beta chains were all read from a single sample in a study of blood T cells in healthy people across ages. Through a sample-barcoded 5' primer and a J-beta primer mix, a second PCR was run for 7 to 11 cycles. TCRdb reprocessed the 5' RACE reads with MiXCR, giving one entry per CDR3 protein. This table holds hundreds of thousands of distinct CDR3 sequences, roughly 48% found once. The source material was blood. The receptors originated from a man older than 75 in good health.

The chain carries TRBV27 and TRBJ2-1, with TRBD1 matching over 10 bases. The CDR3 runs 14 residues. CDR1 and CDR2 from the germline V gene are MNHEY and SMNVEV (reference sequence). The V gene end was trimmed by 5 bases and the J gene end by 6 bases; junction bases not matched to a gene: 4. The CDR3 spells CASSGRDRGNEQFF. The CDR3 region has the DNA TGTGCCAGCAGTGGGCGGGACAGGGGCAATGAGCAGTTCTTC.

Turning to this clonotype: Germline is not matched at one junction end, which may reflect a read error. The CDR3 spells CAGSLEGGGYTDTQYF. The CDR3 nucleotides read TGTGCCGGCAGCTTAGAAGGGGGAGGGTACACAGATACGCAGTATTTT. The gene calls are TRBV7-2 and TRBJ2-3; the D gene is possibly TRBD2 (7 bases). The CDR3 extends over 16 amino acids. Germline lookup yields CDR1 SGHTA and CDR2 FQGNSA.

V gene TRBV7-2 combines with J gene TRBJ2-5; D is perhaps TRBD2 (6 bases). The CDR3 has 17 residues. V lost 4 bases, J lost 2 bases, and 20 bases lay in between. CDR1 is SGHTA, CDR2 FQGNSA, per germline. The chain's CDR3 is CASSSPVGGTLQETQYF. DNA for the CDR3: TGTGCCAGCAGCTCGCCAGTTGGGGGGACCCTTCAAGAGACCCAGTACTTC. The full variable domain, completed using reference TRBV7-2 and TRBJ2-5, is GAGVSQSPSNKVTEKGKDVELRCDPISGHTALYWYRQSLGQGLEFLIYFQGNSAPDKSGLPSDRFSAERTGGSVSTLTIQRTQQEDSAVYLCASSSPVGGTLQETQYFGPGTRLLVL.

This chain joins TRBV5-1 and TRBJ2-1; 8 nucleotides line up with TRBD2. The CDR3 has 15 residues. Trimming at V came to 4 bases and at J to 7 bases, leaving 10 bases not matched to a gene. CDR1 is SGHRS and CDR2 is YFSETQ in the germline V gene. CDR3 sequence (DNA): TGCGCCAGCAGCCAGGGACTAGGAATAGTGAATGAGCAGTTCTTC. This translates into CASSQGLGIVNEQFF.

Only a few counts were recorded for this clonotype. The chain combines TRBV30 with TRBJ2-1, with 7 bases matching TRBD2. The CDR3 extends over 15 amino acids. From germline, CDR1 is GTSNPN and CDR2 SVGIG (reference sequence). Trimming cost V 4 bases and J 5 bases; bases outside gene matches: 11. The CDR3 DNA follows: TGTGCCTGGACACCCCTCGGGACTATAAACAATGAGCAGTTCTTC. This translates into CAWTPLGTINNEQFF.

Note on this clonotype: The junction departs from the called germline gene at one end, perhaps through a read error. The chain carries TRBV6-6 and TRBJ2-5; the match to TRBD2 covers 10 bases. The CDR3 consists of 14 residues. Per the germline V gene, CDR1 is MNHNY and CDR2 is SVGAGI (reference sequence). DNA of the CDR3: TGTACCAGCAGGAGGACTAGCGGAAACAATGAGCAGTACTTC. It yields the protein CTSRRTSGNNEQYF.

This clonotype showed up just a few times. The CDR3 coding sequence is TGCAGTGCTATACAGGCGAGCGTTGACACCATATATTTT. Translation gives CSAIQASVDTIYF. This chain links TRBV20-1 with TRBJ1-3; tentative D call: TRBD1 (5 bases). Germline lookup yields CDR1 DFQATT and CDR2 SNEGSKA (reference sequence). The CDR3 is 13 amino acids. Trimming left V 4 bases short and J 8 bases short, with 15 bases between.

In this sample, this clonotype turned up a few times. This chain connects TRBV28 to TRBJ2-5; maybe TRBD1 (6 bases). This CDR3 spans 16 amino acids. V lost 3 bases, J lost 5 bases, and 19 bases lay in between. In germline, CDR1 is MDHEN, CDR2 SYDVKM. CDR3 amino acids: CASSFPSGETGETQYF. The CDR3 region has the DNA TGTGCCAGCAGTTTTCCGTCAGGGGAAACGGGGGAGACCCAGTACTTC.

In the case of this clonotype: The junction differs from germline at one of its ends, possibly a read error. The chain links TRBV4-3 to TRBJ2-3, with TRBD1 matching 8 bases. Germline CDR1 LGHNA, CDR2 YSLEER. This CDR3 has 15 residues. The CDR3 DNA sequence: TGCACCAGCAGCCAGGGACAGGCAAGCACAGATACGCAGTATTTT. Amino acid sequence: CTSSQGQASTDTQYF.

The chain links TRBV6-6 to TRBJ2-7; D unresolved. Trimming removed 0 bases from V and 3 bases from J, with 18 bases in between. Germline-derived CDR1 and CDR2 are MNHNY and SVGAGI (reference sequence). CDR3 length equals 17 residues. This CDR3 is CASSYSLIANYGYEQYF. The DNA of the CDR3 is TGTGCCAGCAGTTACTCGTTGATAGCTAACTATGGCTACGAGCAGTACTTC.

The rearrangement links TRBV20-1 to TRBJ1-4, with D possibly being TRBD1 (6 bases). The CDR3 spans 12 residues. Looked up from germline, CDR1 is DFQATT and CDR2 is SNEGSKA (reference sequence). V dropped 7 bases and J dropped 7 bases, with 13 bases sitting between them. CDR3 nucleotides: TGCAGTGGGGTGGGGGGGGCTGAAAAACTGTTTTTT. Encoded protein: CSGVGGAEKLFF.

This clonotype was recorded a few times. The rearrangement uses TRBV28 and TRBJ2-3, with 11 bases lining up with TRBD1. Trimming at V came to 5 bases and at J to 0 bases, leaving 7 bases not matched to a gene. Germline CDR1 MDHEN, CDR2 SYDVKM. The CDR3 sequence is 17 residues long. CDR3 sequence reads: CASSRGTGGTSTDTQYF. Written as DNA, the CDR3 is TGTGCCAGCAGTAGGGGGACAGGGGGTACTAGCACAGATACGCAGTATTTT.

The chain employs TRBV5-1 and TRBJ2-1, with D possibly being TRBD1 or TRBD2 (6 bases each). Germline V gene data show CDR1 as SGHRS and CDR2 as YFSETQ. V lost 7 bases and J lost 7, with 21 bases in between. The CDR3 length is 15 residues. The chain's CDR3 is CASSKGGGGGNEQFF. CDR3 DNA sequence: TGCGCCAGCTCGAAGGGGGGAGGAGGTGGGAATGAGCAGTTCTTC.

This clonotype occurred a few times. The V call is TRBV20-1, the J call TRBJ2-6, with 8 nucleotides matching TRBD2. The germline CDR1 and CDR2 sequences are DFQATT and SNEGSKA (reference sequence). With V trimmed by 6 bases and J by 10 bases, 14 bases remained unmatched. CDR3 length: 15 amino acids. The CDR3 bases are TGCAGTGCATCCCCGGGTGCGGGGGGCCCTAACGTCCTGACTTTC. Translation gives CSASPGAGGPNVLTF.

This clonotype has a handful of counts. The chain has TRBV7-2 and TRBJ1-6, with D uncertain. CDR1 is SGHTA, CDR2 FQGNSA, per germline. The CDR3 covers 15 residues. V gave up 11 bases and J gave up 3 bases, with 17 bases separating them. CDR3 DNA sequence: TGTGCCTCAAGACCGACGAGGGACTATAATTCACCCCTCCACTTT. It is translated as CASRPTRDYNSPLHF. The variable domain in full, with the rest retrieved from reference TRBV7-2 and TRBJ1-6, is GAGVSQSPSNKVTEKGKDVELRCDPISGHTALYWYRQSLGQGLEFLIYFQGNSAPDKSGLPSDRFSAERTGGSVSTLTIQRTQQEDSAVYLCASRPTRDYNSPLHFGNGTRLTVT.

The CDR3 sequence is CASTRDRRRNTEAFF. The DNA for the CDR3 is TGTGCCAGCACCCGAGACAGGCGGAGGAACACTGAAGCTTTCTTT. The V and J genes are TRBV12-3 or TRBV12-4 and TRBJ1-1; D might be TRBD1 (6 bases). CDR3 length equals 15 residues. V was clipped by 7 bases and J by 1 base, with 16 bases between them.

The chain recombines TRBV29-1 with TRBJ2-2; D is tentatively TRBD1 or TRBD2 (5 bases each). The length of the CDR3 is 15 residues. V was shortened by 3 bases and J by 8 bases, with 19 bases between the two germline ends. Germline CDR1 SQVTM, CDR2 ANQGSEA. CDR3 sequence reads: CSVDAAGTRGGELFF. CDR3 nucleotide sequence: TGCAGCGTTGACGCGGCAGGGACGAGGGGTGGGGAGCTGTTTTTT.

The V and J genes are TRBV7-9 and TRBJ1-5; possible D gene TRBD1, 6 bases. The CDR3 spans 16 residues. The germline V and J ends were trimmed by 3 bases and 0 bases, with 12 bases remaining between them. Germline CDR1 and CDR2: SEHNR and FQNEAQ (reference sequence). In nucleotides, the CDR3 is TGTGCCAGCAGCTTGGTGACAGGCGTTAGCAATCAGCCCCAGCATTTT. This translates into CASSLVTGVSNQPQHF.